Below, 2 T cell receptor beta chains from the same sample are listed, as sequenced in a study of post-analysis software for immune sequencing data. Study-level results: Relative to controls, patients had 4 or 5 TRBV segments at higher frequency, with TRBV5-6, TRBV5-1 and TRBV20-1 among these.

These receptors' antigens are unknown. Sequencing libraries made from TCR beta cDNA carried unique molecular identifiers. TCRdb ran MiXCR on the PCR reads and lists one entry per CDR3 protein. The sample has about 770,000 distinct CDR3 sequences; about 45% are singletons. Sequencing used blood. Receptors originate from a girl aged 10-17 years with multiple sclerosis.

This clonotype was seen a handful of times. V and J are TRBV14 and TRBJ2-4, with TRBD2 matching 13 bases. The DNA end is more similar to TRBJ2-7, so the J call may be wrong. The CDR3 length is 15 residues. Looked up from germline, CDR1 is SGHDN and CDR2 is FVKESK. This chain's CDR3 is CASSQPGLAGSEQYF. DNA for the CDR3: TGTGCCAGCAGCCAGCCGGGACTAGCGGGATCCGAGCAGTACTTC.

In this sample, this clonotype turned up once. CDR3: CASSQSGWGSDNEKLFF. CDR3 bases: TGTGCCAGCAGCCAAAGTGGCTGGGGCAGCGATAATGAAAAACTGTTTTTT. The chain joins TRBV12-3 or TRBV12-4 to TRBJ1-4; a possible D gene is TRBD1 (5 bases). The CDR3 contains 17 residues. Trimming removed 6 bases at V and 4 bases at J, with 21 bases between.